This TCR beta chain comes out of a study of response to subunit inactivated influenza vaccine. Broader study findings: It was the authors' suggestion that each seasonal influenza vaccination recruits few new T cells.

CDR1 is SGHTA and CDR2 is FQGNSA in the germline V gene. The CDR3 spans 14 residues. V lost 1 base and J 8 bases, leaving 12 bases between the germline ends. One entry per CDR3 protein results from TCRdb running MiXCR on the RT-PCR reads. The sample carries about 520,000 distinct CDR3 sequences, about 7.2% recorded once. In this sample, this clonotype turned up a few times. What it binds is unknown. The material was PBMCs from blood, obtained about 24 months after vaccination. V usage is TRBV7-2 and J usage is TRBJ2-1; D gene unclear. This TCR was recovered from a man between 50 and 70 years old who received an inactivated influenza vaccine. The CDR3 here is CASSLDGSTDEQFF. The CDR3 DNA reads TGTGCCAGCAGCTTAGACGGCTCCACCGATGAGCAGTTCTTC.